The rows below give T cell receptor beta chains drawn from one sample of a study of OX40 agonist ivuxolimab in advanced cancers. Clones were sequenced by immunoSEQ multiplex PCR, and TCRdb holds only the in-frame ones, with some missing. The repertoire holds 61,000 or so clones, with under 90% as singletons. The sample was CD4+ or CD8+ T cells sorted from blood, taken in a trial of the OX40 agonist ivuxolimab. Receptors originate from an adult with an advanced solid tumor such as melanoma, head and neck, liver or kidney cancer. Each CDR3 is given with its conserved first and last residue. A D gene is named only where the DNA matches it firmly. Some rows mark clone size as missing; the rest say once, few, many or name a class of expanded clone.

TRBJ2-2	TRBV30	-	-	CAWRGGYTGELFF	TGTGCCTGGCGTGGGGGATACACCGGGGAGCTGTTTTTT
TRBJ2-7	TRBV7-8	TRBD1	-	CASSLGRYRDREYEQYF	TGTGCCAGCAGCTTAGGTCGATATAGGGACAGGGAATACGAGCAGTACTTC
TRBJ2-1	TRBV15	-	once	CATSRAPAEEQFF	TGTGCCACCAGCAGAGCCCCAGCGGAGGAGCAGTTCTTC
TRBJ1-2	TRBV5-1	-	-	CASSPTGRNYGYTF	TGCGCCAGCAGCCCGACAGGCCGTAACTATGGCTACACCTTC
TRBJ1-2	TRBV9	-	-	CASSVSQNYGYTF	TGTGCCAGCAGCGTAAGTCAAAACTATGGCTACACCTTC
TRBJ1-1	TRBV4-1	-	-	CASSQEFVKPEAFF	TGCGCCAGCAGCCAAGAATTTGTCAAGCCCGAAGCTTTCTTT
TRBJ2-2	TRBV5-1	-	once	CAGSETGNTGELFF	TGCGCCGGATCCGAGACCGGGAACACCGGGGAGCTGTTTTTT
TRBJ2-1	TRBV18	TRBD2	-	CASSQVAGAYNEQFF	TGTGCCAGCTCACAAGTAGCGGGGGCCTACAATGAGCAGTTCTTC
TRBJ1-1	TRBV28	-	-	CASGLASREEAFF	TGTGCCAGCGGTTTGGCTAGCCGAGAAGAAGCTTTCTTT
TRBJ1-2	TRBV5-4	-	-	CASSLAGGEGYTF	TGTGCCAGCAGCTTGGCCGGGGGGGAAGGCTACACCTTC
TRBJ1-1	TRBV19	TRBD1	-	CASIGDRLNTEAFF	TGTGCCAGTATAGGGGACAGGCTTAACACTGAAGCTTTCTTT
TRBJ2-2	TRBV2	-	-	CASSEQSPAYTGELFF	TGTGCCAGCAGTGAACAGTCTCCAGCTTACACCGGGGAGCTGTTTTTT
TRBJ1-1	TRBV10-1	-	-	CASKSWTVEAFF	TGCGCCAGTAAATCTTGGACAGTCGAAGCTTTCTTT
TRBJ2-7	TRBV27	TRBD1	-	CASSTPDRGYEQYF	TGTGCCAGCAGCACTCCTGACAGGGGTTACGAGCAGTACTTC
TRBJ2-1	TRBV7-9	TRBD2	-	CASSLTSGSDEDEQFF	TGTGCCAGCAGCTTAACTAGCGGGAGCGACGAGGATGAGCAGTTCTTC
TRBJ2-5	TRBV4-1	TRBD1	-	CASSQVQGQETQYF	TGCGCCAGCAGCCAAGTACAGGGGCAAGAGACCCAGTACTTC
TRBJ2-1	TRBV10-3	-	-	CAIRGAGYNEQFF	TGTGCCATCCGGGGCGCGGGGTACAATGAGCAGTTCTTC
TRBJ2-7	TRBV5-5	TRBD1	-	CASSSPRTGPYEQYF	TGTGCCAGCAGCTCCCCGAGGACAGGCCCCTACGAGCAGTACTTC
TRBJ1-1	TRBV4-2	TRBD1	-	CASSHQGQIEAFF	TGTGCCAGCAGCCATCAGGGACAGATTGAAGCTTTCTTT
TRBJ1-2	TRBV6-6	-	-	CASSYSTGGGYTF	TGTGCCAGCAGTTACTCGACCGGGGGTGGCTACACCTTC
TRBJ2-7	TRBV7-9	TRBD2	-	CASSRTSGAYEQYF	TGTGCCAGCAGCCGGACTAGCGGAGCCTACGAGCAGTACTTC
TRBJ2-1	TRBV5-5	-	-	CASSWEVAELNEQFF	TGTGCCAGCAGCTGGGAGGTAGCGGAATTGAATGAGCAGTTCTTC
TRBJ1-2	TRBV6-6	TRBD1	-	CASSYAGTEGYGYTF	TGTGCCAGCAGTTACGCCGGGACAGAGGGATATGGCTACACCTTC
TRBJ2-2	TRBV5-1	-	-	CASSLGGFSGELFF	TGCGCCAGCAGCTTGGGGGGATTCAGCGGGGAGCTGTTTTTT
TRBJ2-3	TRBV4-2	TRBD2	-	CASSQELAGASADTQYF	TGTGCCAGCAGCCAAGAACTAGCGGGAGCGAGCGCAGATACGCAGTATTTT
TRBJ1-4	TRBV6-1	-	-	CASAGPGRPEKLFF	TGTGCCAGCGCAGGGCCCGGCCGGCCTGAAAAACTGTTTTTT
TRBJ1-2	TRBV11-1	-	-	CASSPGDFGDYGYTF	TGTGCCAGCAGCCCGGGTGACTTCGGTGACTATGGCTACACCTTC
TRBJ2-7	TRBV9	-	once	CASSVQGLAHEQYF	TGTGCCAGCAGCGTCCAGGGGCTAGCCCACGAGCAGTACTTC
TRBJ1-1	TRBV21-1	-	-	CASSGTDVSVVTEAFF	TGTGCCAGCAGCGGGACGGACGTATCCGTTGTCACTGAAGCTTTCTTT
TRBJ1-2	TRBV28	-	-	CASSHQSGELDGYTF	TGTGCCAGCAGTCACCAAAGCGGGGAACTAGATGGCTACACCTTC
TRBJ1-3	TRBV2	-	-	CASKGGVTGNTIYF	TGTGCCAGCAAGGGAGGGGTTACTGGAAACACCATATATTTT
TRBJ2-5	TRBV19	TRBD1	-	CASSTLDRGLGETQYF	TGTGCCAGTAGTACGCTGGACAGGGGGCTTGGAGAGACCCAGTACTTC
TRBJ2-1	TRBV20-1	-	-	CSAKEGPEQFF	TGCAGTGCCAAGGAGGGCCCTGAGCAGTTCTTC